Listed here are 15 T cell receptor beta chains from one sample, sequenced in a study of cytomegalovirus exposure and HLA in healthy donors. This PCR relied on a set of 60 Vbeta primers and 13 Jbeta primers. The data were produced by immunoSEQ multiplex PCR, yet TCRdb's version contains in-frame clones alone and is incomplete. In the table there are about 60,000 clones, less than 85% of which are singletons. Sequencing input: PBMCs. Every receptor here comes from a woman aged 60-75 years in good health and CMV-seropositive.

The chain couples TRBV11-2 to TRBJ2-1, with TRBD2 identical over 7 bases. The CDR3 spans 16 residues. Germline loops: CDR1 SGHAT, CDR2 FQNNGV. Unmatched junction bases numbered 7, after V lost 5 bases and J lost 0 bases. This CDR3 reads CASSPLSGISYNEQFF. The CDR3 DNA reads TGTGCCAGCAGCCCACTCAGCGGGATCTCCTACAATGAGCAGTTCTTC.

This sequence joins TRBV4-3 and TRBJ2-1; 10 bases match TRBD2. The junction had 14 bases not matched to a gene; V was cut back by 3 bases and J by 6 bases. The CDR3 covers 18 residues. Germline lookup yields CDR1 LGHNA and CDR2 YSLEER. Here the CDR3 reads CASSQGYSSGGRGNEQFF. The CDR3 nucleotides are TGCGCCAGCAGCCAGGGTTACTCTAGCGGGGGTAGGGGCAATGAGCAGTTCTTC.

The J gene is TRBJ1-2, the V gene TRBV29-1; possible D gene TRBD1, 6 bases. The germline CDR1 and CDR2 sequences are SQVTM and ANQGSEA. The V end was cut by 1 base, the J end by 4 bases, with 16 bases between. This CDR3 is built from 15 residues. Here the CDR3 DNA reads TGCAGCGTTGAAGGCCCTACAGGGTTTGGCTATGGCTACACCTTC. Amino acid sequence: CSVEGPTGFGYGYTF.

This clone was seen more than once but under ten times. The V call is TRBV20-1, the J call TRBJ1-1; no clear D. The length of the CDR3 is 11 residues. Germline V lookup: CDR1 DFQATT, CDR2 SNEGSKA (reference sequence). Trimming stripped 6 bases from V and 0 bases from J, with 5 bases between. CDR3 protein: CSASMNTEAFF. CDR3 coding DNA: TGCAGTGCGTCAATGAACACTGAAGCTTTCTTT.

The chain has TRBV6-1 and TRBJ1-5; 8 bases fit TRBD1. Germline V gives CDR1 MNHNS, CDR2 SASEGT. Trimming cost V 5 bases and J 3 bases; bases outside gene matches: 6. The CDR3 covers 15 residues. The CDR3 region is CASSPGTGFNQPQHF. CDR3 coding DNA: TGTGCCAGCAGTCCCGGGACAGGCTTCAATCAGCCCCAGCATTTT.

The chain has TRBV6-5 and TRBJ2-7; 10 bases match TRBD2. Germline V gives CDR1 MNHEY, CDR2 SVGAGI. The CDR3 is 14 residues long. The V segment lost 4 bases and the J segment 2 bases; nucleotides outside the gene matches: 2. This CDR3 is CASSFLAGAYEQYF. The CDR3 nucleotides read TGTGCCAGCAGTTTTCTAGCGGGGGCCTACGAGCAGTACTTC.

This clone was recorded once. The chain links TRBV5-8 to TRBJ2-5, with D hard to call. CDR3 length: 12 amino acids. Trimming cost V 4 bases and J 7 bases, with 11 bases left between them. Germline V gives CDR1 SGHTS, CDR2 YDEGEE. The CDR3: CASSTPLGTQYF. As DNA, the CDR3 is TGTGCCAGCAGCACCCCCCTCGGGACCCAGTACTTC.

V is TRBV5-1 and J is TRBJ1-1, with a possible D match to TRBD1 (5 bases). CDR1 is SGHRS, CDR2 YFSETQ, per germline. V was cut by 1 base and J by 7 bases, with 14 bases left in between. This CDR3 is built from 14 residues. CDR3 nucleotide sequence: TGCGCCAGCAGCTTGAATGGAGGGGAAGGTGAAGCTTTCTTT. Translating gives CASSLNGGEGEAFF.

The chain employs TRBV5-4 and TRBJ1-2, with 9 bases aligning to TRBD1. The CDR3 length is 14 residues. Germline loops: CDR1 SGHNT, CDR2 YYREEE (reference sequence). Trimming at V came to 1 base and at J to 7 bases, leaving 5 bases not matched to a gene. The CDR3 DNA follows: TGTGCCAGCAGCTTGAGACAGGGGGAGGGTGGCTACACCTTC. This translates into CASSLRQGEGGYTF.

The CDR3 DNA is TGCGCCAGCAGCCAGGGGACAGGGATGGAAAAACTGTTTTTT. Encoded protein: CASSQGTGMEKLFF. V and J are TRBV5-1 and TRBJ1-4; 9 bases fit TRBD1. This CDR3 spans 14 amino acids. Trimming at V came to 4 bases and at J to 8 bases, leaving 6 bases not matched to a gene. Germline V CDR1 and CDR2: SGHRS, YFSETQ.

The chain carries TRBV11-2 and TRBJ2-3; D is possibly TRBD2 (6 bases). This CDR3 is 14 amino acids long. Germline loops: CDR1 SGHAT, CDR2 FQNNGV. The V and J ends lost 0 bases and 3 bases respectively, with 7 bases between them. CDR3 nucleotides: TGTGCCAGCAGCTTAGACCTAGCGACAGATACGCAGTATTTT. This gives the protein CASSLDLATDTQYF.

V gene TRBV7-2 combines with J gene TRBJ1-6; possible D gene TRBD1, 6 bases. The CDR3 totals 14 residues. The V gene lost 5 bases and the J gene lost 8 bases, with 13 bases spanning the gap. Germline CDR1 and CDR2: SGHTA and FQGNSA. The CDR3 sequence: CASSVQGDYSPLHF. The CDR3 DNA sequence: TGTGCCAGCAGCGTACAGGGTGACTATTCACCCCTCCACTTT.

There are a few counts of this clone. The chain employs TRBV5-1 and TRBJ2-2; TRBD1 matches at 8 bases. Germline loops: CDR1 SGHRS, CDR2 YFSETQ. Unmatched junction bases numbered 4, after V lost 3 bases and J lost 6 bases. This CDR3 is built from 14 residues. CDR3 amino acids: CASSSGQGPGELFF. The CDR3 region has the DNA TGCGCCAGCAGCTCAGGACAGGGACCCGGGGAGCTGTTTTTT.

This CDR3 is CASSPRQGDAYEQYF. In nucleotides, the CDR3 is TGTGCCAGCTCACCAAGACAGGGTGATGCCTACGAGCAGTACTTC. This sequence joins TRBV18 and TRBJ2-5, with 7 nucleotides matching TRBD1. With the DNA end fitting TRBJ2-7 better, the J assignment may be wrong. The CDR3 spans 15 residues. Germline V lookup: CDR1 KGHSH, CDR2 LQKENI.

The rearrangement links TRBV5-6 to TRBJ1-2; tentative D call: TRBD1 (6 bases). This CDR3 has 16 amino acids. V shed 1 base and J shed 7 bases, with 20 bases lying between them. CDR1 SGHDT and CDR2 YYEEEE come from the germline V gene. CDR3 protein: CASSLRLEQGTCGYTF. DNA of the CDR3: TGTGCCAGCAGCTTGAGGCTAGAACAGGGTACCTGTGGCTACACCTTC.